The next 9 T cell receptor beta chains were all read from a single sample in a study of patients and donors after allogeneic stem cell transplantation. One entry per CDR3 protein results from TCRdb running MiXCR on the RT-PCR reads. The sample holds approximately 57,000 distinct CDR3 sequences; less than 15% are singletons and the top ten take 25% to 40%. Sample: blood, either unsorted or a sorted T cell fraction (not recorded which). All receptors come from a human donor who was either an allogeneic HSCT recipient or a stem cell or donor lymphocyte infusion donor (not recorded which). It is not recorded whose cells these are; they may come from a transplant donor.

In this sample, this clonotype turned up a few times. The chain couples TRBV20-1 to TRBJ2-1; 12 nucleotides match TRBD2. Germline V gene data show CDR1 as DFQATT and CDR2 as SNEGSKA (reference sequence). With V trimmed by 6 bases and J by 13 bases, 4 bases remained unmatched. The CDR3 sequence is 11 residues long. This chain's CDR3 is CSAGGLAGQFF. The CDR3 DNA sequence: TGCAGTGCGGGGGGACTAGCGGGTCAGTTCTTC.

The rearrangement links TRBV20-1 to TRBJ2-7; D remains unclear. The CDR3 has 16 amino acids. V lost 6 bases to trimming and J lost 0 bases, with 21 bases between them. From germline, CDR1 is DFQATT and CDR2 SNEGSKA (reference sequence). In nucleotides, the CDR3 is TGCAGTGCAAGGGTCCGGAGCCGACTCAGCTCCTACGAGCAGTACTTC. Translated, it gives CSARVRSRLSSYEQYF.

The chain links TRBV24-1 to TRBJ2-5, with no clear D. CDR1 is KGHDR and CDR2 is SFDVKD in the germline V gene. The CDR3 covers 14 residues. V was shortened by 4 bases and J by 5 bases, with 13 bases between the two germline ends. DNA for the CDR3: TGTGCCACCAGTGACCAGGACGGCCCCGAGACCCAGTACTTC. This gives the protein CATSDQDGPETQYF.

This clonotype was counted many times. The V gene is TRBV24-1, the J gene TRBJ1-5; D might be TRBD1 (6 bases). Germline CDR1 is KGHDR and CDR2 is SFDVKD. The CDR3 totals 16 residues. V was trimmed by 2 bases and J by 0 bases, leaving 10 bases between them. The CDR3 loop reads CATSDSRGASNQPQHF. The CDR3 nucleotides read TGTGCCACCAGTGATTCCCGGGGGGCTAGCAATCAGCCCCAGCATTTT.

This clonotype has more than one count but fewer than ten. The chain combines TRBV6-5 with TRBJ1-5; D is possibly TRBD1 (5 bases). Germline CDR1 MNHEY, CDR2 SVGAGI. CDR3 length: 13 residues. Trimming took off 5 bases at V and 4 bases at J, with 9 bases between the two ends. The CDR3 loop is CASSRWGNQPQHF. The CDR3 DNA reads as TGTGCCAGCAGTCGGTGGGGGAATCAGCCCCAGCATTTT.

This clonotype has only a few counts. The V and J genes are TRBV20-1 and TRBJ2-3, with D possibly being TRBD2 (5 bases). Germline V lookup: CDR1 DFQATT, CDR2 SNEGSKA (reference sequence). The CDR3 is 13 residues long. Deletions cut 2 bases from V and 2 bases from J, with 8 bases between. CDR3: CSARSGITDTQYF. DNA of the CDR3: TGCAGTGCTAGATCCGGGATCACAGATACGCAGTATTTT.

This clonotype was counted many times. The chain has TRBV9 and TRBJ1-5, with 10 bases aligning to TRBD1. V lost 5 bases to trimming and J lost 5 bases; unmatched junction nucleotides: 10. This CDR3 region has 16 residues. Germline V gives CDR1 SGDLS, CDR2 YYNGEE. The CDR3 loop is CASSPSTGGLDQPQHF. The CDR3 DNA reads as TGTGCCAGCAGTCCCTCGACAGGGGGCTTAGATCAGCCCCAGCATTTT.

This clonotype was observed at least ten times. Here the CDR3 reads CASRPRSGLAETPQNEQFF. CDR3 in DNA: TGTGCCAGCAGGCCCCGATCGGGACTAGCGGAGACACCACAAAATGAGCAGTTCTTC. This rearrangement joins TRBV6-2 or TRBV6-3 to TRBJ2-1, with TRBD2 identical over 11 bases. Losses at the gene ends were 6 bases for V and 7 bases for J; bases not matched to a gene: 20. The germline V gene has CDR1 MNHEY and CDR2 SVGEGT. The CDR3 runs to 19 residues.

This clonotype was counted a few times. The chain links TRBV3-1 to TRBJ2-7; D may match TRBD1 or TRBD2 (5 bases each). V was shortened by 4 bases and J by 5 bases, with 18 bases between the two germline ends. The CDR3 is 15 residues long. Germline CDR1 LGHDT, CDR2 YNNKEL (reference sequence). CDR3 region: CASSRKGSSLDEQYF. The CDR3 DNA sequence: TGTGCCAGCAGCCGTAAGGGGTCTAGCCTTGACGAGCAGTACTTC.